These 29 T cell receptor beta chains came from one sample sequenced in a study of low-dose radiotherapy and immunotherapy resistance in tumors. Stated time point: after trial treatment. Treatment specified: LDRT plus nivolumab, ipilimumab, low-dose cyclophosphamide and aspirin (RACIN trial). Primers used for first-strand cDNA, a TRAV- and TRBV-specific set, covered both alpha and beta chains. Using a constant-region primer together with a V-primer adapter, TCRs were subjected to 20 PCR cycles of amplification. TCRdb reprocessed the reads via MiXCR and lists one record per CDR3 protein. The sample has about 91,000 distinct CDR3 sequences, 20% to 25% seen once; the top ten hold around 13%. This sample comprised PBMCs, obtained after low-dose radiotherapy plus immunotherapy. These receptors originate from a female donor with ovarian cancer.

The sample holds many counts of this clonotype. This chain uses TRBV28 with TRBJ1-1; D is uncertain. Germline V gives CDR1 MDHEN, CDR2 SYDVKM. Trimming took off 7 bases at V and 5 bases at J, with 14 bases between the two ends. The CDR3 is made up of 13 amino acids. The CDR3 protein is CASTHPSMTEAFF. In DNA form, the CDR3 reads TGTGCCAGCACCCACCCATCGATGACTGAAGCTTTCTTT.

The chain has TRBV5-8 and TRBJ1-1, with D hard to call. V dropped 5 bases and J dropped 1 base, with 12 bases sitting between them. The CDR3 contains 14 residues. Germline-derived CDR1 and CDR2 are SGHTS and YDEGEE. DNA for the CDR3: TGTGCCAGCAGGCCATTAAGGAGGAACACTGAAGCTTTCTTT. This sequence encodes CASRPLRRNTEAFF. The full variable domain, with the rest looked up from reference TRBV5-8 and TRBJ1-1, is EAGVTQSPTHLIKTRGQQATLRCSPISGHTSVYWYQQALGLGLQFLLWYDEGEERNRGNFPPRFSGRQFPNYSSELNVNALELEDSALYLCASRPLRRNTEAFFGQGTRLTVV.

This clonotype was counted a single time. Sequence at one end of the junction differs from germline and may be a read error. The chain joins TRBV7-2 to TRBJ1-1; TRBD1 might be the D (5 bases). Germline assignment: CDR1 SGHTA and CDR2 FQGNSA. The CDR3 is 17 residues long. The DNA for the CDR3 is TGTTCCAGCAGACAGCGGCCGTCGGACGGATTGAACACTGAAGCTTTCTTT. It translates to CSSRQRPSDGLNTEAFF.

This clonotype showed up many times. CDR3 nucleotide sequence: TGTGCCAGCAGTCACGTTTTTAGGGATGATGGCTACACCTTC. It encodes CASSHVFRDDGYTF. The gene calls are TRBV6-6 and TRBJ1-2; unclear D gene. V lost 5 bases and J 6 bases, leaving 16 bases between the germline ends. This CDR3 spans 14 amino acids. From germline, CDR1 is MNHNY and CDR2 SVGAGI (reference sequence).

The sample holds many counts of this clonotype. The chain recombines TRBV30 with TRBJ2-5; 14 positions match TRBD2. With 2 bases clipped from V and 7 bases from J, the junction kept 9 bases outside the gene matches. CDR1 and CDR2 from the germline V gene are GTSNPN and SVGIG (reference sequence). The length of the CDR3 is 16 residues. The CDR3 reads CAWSPRGLAGVGTQYF. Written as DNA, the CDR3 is TGTGCCTGGAGTCCTCGGGGACTAGCGGGAGTCGGGACCCAGTACTTC.

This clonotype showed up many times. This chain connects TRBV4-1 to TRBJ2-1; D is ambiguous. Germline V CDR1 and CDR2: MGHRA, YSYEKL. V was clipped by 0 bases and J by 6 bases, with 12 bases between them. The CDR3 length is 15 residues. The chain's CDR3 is CASSQDTIKSNEQFF. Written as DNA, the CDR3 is TGCGCCAGCAGCCAAGATACTATCAAAAGCAATGAGCAGTTCTTC.

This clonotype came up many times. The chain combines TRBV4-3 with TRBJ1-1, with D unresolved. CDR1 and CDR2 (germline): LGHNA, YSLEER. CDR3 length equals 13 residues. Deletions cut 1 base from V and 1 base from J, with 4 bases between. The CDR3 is CASSQVRNTEAFF. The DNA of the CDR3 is TGCGCCAGCAGCCAAGTAAGGAACACTGAAGCTTTCTTT.

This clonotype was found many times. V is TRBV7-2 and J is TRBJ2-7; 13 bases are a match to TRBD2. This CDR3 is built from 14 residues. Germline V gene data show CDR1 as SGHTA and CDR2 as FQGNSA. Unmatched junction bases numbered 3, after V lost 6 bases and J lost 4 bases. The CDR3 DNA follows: TGTGCCAGCAGTCAACTAGCGGGGGGGTACGAGCAGTACTTC. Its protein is CASSQLAGGYEQYF.

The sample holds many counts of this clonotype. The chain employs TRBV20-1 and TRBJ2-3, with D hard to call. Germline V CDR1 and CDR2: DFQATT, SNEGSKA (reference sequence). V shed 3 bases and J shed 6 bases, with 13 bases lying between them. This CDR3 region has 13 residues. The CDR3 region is CSASRGEGDTQYF. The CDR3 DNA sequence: TGCAGTGCTAGTCGTGGGGAAGGGGATACGCAGTATTTT.

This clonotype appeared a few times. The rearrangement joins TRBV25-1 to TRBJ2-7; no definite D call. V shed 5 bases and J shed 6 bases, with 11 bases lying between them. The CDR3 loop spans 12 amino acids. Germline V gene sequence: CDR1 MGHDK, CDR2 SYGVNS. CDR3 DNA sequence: TGTGCCAGCAGTAATCAGGTTGGCGAGCAGTACTTC. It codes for CASSNQVGEQYF.

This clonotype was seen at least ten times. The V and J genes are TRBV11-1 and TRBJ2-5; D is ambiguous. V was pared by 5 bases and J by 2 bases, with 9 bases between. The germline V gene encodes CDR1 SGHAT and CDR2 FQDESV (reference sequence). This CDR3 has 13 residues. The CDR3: CASSGQPQETQYF. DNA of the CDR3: TGTGCCAGCAGCGGCCAGCCTCAAGAGACCCAGTACTTC.

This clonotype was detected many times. The CDR3 nucleotides are TGTGCCTGGAGTGTAAAAGGATACCAAGAGACCCAGTACTTC. It translates to CAWSVKGYQETQYF. The chain joins TRBV30 to TRBJ2-5; D gene unclear. From germline, CDR1 is GTSNPN and CDR2 SVGIG (reference sequence). This CDR3 region has 14 residues. V was trimmed by 0 bases and J by 0 bases, leaving 8 bases between them.

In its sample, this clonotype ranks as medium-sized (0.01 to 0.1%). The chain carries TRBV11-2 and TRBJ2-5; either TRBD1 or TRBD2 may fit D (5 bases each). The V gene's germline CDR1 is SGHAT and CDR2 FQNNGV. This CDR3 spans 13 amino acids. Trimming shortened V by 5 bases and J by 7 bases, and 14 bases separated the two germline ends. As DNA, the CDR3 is TGTGCCAGCAGCCCGGCCGCAGGGACGACCCAGTACTTC. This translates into CASSPAAGTTQYF.

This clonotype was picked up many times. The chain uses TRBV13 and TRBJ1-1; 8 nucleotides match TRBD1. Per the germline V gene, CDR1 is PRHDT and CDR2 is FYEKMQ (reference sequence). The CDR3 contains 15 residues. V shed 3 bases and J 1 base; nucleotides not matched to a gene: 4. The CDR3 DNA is TGTGCCAGCAGCTTCCCTACAGGGGGGAACACTGAAGCTTTCTTT. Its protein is CASSFPTGGNTEAFF.

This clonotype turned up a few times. As DNA, the CDR3 is TGTGCCAGCAGTGGTCACAGCTCTGGGGCCAACGTCCTGACTTTC. It encodes CASSGHSSGANVLTF. The chain combines TRBV2 with TRBJ2-6; D is uncertain. This CDR3 has 15 residues. Germline CDR1 reads SNHLY; CDR2 reads FYNNEI. Between the trimmed V and J ends, which lost 4 bases and 0 bases, there was a span of 7 bases.

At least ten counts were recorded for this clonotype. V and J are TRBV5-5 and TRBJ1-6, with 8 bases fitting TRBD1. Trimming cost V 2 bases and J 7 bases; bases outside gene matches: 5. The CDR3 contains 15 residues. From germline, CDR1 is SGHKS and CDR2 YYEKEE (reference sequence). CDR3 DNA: TGTGCCAGCAGCTTCAGACAGGGGTCAAATTCACCCCTCCACTTT. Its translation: CASSFRQGSNSPLHF. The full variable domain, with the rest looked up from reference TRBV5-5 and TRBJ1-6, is DAGVTQSPTHLIKTRGQQVTLRCSPISGHKSVSWYQQVLGQGPQFIFQYYEKEERGRGNFPDRFSARQFPNYSSELNVNALLLGDSALYLCASSFRQGSNSPLHFGNGTRLTVT.

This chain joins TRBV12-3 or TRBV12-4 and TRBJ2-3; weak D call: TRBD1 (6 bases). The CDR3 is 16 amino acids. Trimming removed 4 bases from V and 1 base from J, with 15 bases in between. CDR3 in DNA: TGTGCCAGCAGTTCCGGGACACAGATCCGCACAGATACGCAGTATTTT. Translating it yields CASSSGTQIRTDTQYF.

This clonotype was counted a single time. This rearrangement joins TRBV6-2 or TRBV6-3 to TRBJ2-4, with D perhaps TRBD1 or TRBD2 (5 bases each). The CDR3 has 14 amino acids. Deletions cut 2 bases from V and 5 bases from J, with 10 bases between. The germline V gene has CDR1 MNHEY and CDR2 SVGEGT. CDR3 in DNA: TGTGCCAGCAGTTACAGCGGCAGGGAAAACATTCAGTACTTC. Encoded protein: CASSYSGRENIQYF.

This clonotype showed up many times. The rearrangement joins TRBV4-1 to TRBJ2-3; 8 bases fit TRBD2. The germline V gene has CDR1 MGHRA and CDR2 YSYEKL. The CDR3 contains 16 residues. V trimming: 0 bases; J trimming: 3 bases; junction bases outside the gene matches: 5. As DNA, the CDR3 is TGCGCCAGCAGCCAAGATTCAGCGGGAGAGACAGATACGCAGTATTTT. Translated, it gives CASSQDSAGETDTQYF.

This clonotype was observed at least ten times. The CDR3 spells CASSPPAGQGRTQYF. CDR3 sequence (DNA): TGTGCCAGCTCACCACCAGCTGGACAGGGTAGGACCCAGTACTTC. V gene TRBV18 combines with J gene TRBJ2-5, with TRBD1 identical over 8 bases. The CDR3 is 15 amino acids. V shed 0 bases and J 7 bases; nucleotides not matched to a gene: 7. Looked up from germline, CDR1 is KGHSH and CDR2 is LQKENI.

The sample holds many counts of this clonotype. The DNA of the CDR3 is TGTGCCAGCAGTTACCCACAGGGGCGTCCGGCCTACGAGCAGTACTTC. Amino acid sequence: CASSYPQGRPAYEQYF. This chain joins TRBV6-6 and TRBJ2-7; 7 bases map to TRBD1. Trimming cost V 2 bases and J 2 bases; bases outside gene matches: 9. Germline V gives CDR1 MNHNY, CDR2 SVGAGI (reference sequence). The CDR3 length is 16 residues.

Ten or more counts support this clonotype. The CDR3 DNA is TGCGCCAGCAGCCAAGAATTCGGGGCCTCTGGAAACACCATATATTTT. Its translation is CASSQEFGASGNTIYF. The chain carries TRBV4-1 and TRBJ1-3; tentative D call: TRBD1 (5 bases). This CDR3 spans 16 amino acids. Trimming took 0 bases from V and 0 from J, leaving 9 bases between them. The germline gives CDR1 MGHRA, CDR2 YSYEKL.

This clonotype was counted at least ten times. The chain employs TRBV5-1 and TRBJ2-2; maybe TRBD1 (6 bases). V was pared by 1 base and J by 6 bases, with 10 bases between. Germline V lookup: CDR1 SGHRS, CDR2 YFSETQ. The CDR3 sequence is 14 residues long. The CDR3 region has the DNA TGCGCCAGCAGCTTGACAGGGTCCGCCGGGGAGCTGTTTTTT. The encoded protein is CASSLTGSAGELFF.

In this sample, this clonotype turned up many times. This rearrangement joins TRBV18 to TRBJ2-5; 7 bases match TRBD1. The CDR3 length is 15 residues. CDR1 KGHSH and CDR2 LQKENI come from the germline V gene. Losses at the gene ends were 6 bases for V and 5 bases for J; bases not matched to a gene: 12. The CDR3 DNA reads TGTGCCAGCTCGCGCGGACAGGTCCTCGGGGAGACCCAGTACTTC. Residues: CASSRGQVLGETQYF.

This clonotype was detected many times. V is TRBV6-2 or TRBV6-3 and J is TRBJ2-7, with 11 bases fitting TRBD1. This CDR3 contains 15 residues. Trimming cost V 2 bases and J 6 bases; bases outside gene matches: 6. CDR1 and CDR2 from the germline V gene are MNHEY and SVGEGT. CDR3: CASSYGGTGGGEQYF. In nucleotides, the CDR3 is TGTGCCAGCAGTTACGGAGGGACAGGGGGAGGCGAGCAGTACTTC.

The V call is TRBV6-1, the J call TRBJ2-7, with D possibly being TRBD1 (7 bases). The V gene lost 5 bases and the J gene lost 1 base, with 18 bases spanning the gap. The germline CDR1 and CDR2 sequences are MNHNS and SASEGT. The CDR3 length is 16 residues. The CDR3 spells CASSYSVTGTSYEQYF. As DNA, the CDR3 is TGTGCCAGCAGTTACTCGGTGACAGGGACTTCCTACGAGCAGTACTTC.

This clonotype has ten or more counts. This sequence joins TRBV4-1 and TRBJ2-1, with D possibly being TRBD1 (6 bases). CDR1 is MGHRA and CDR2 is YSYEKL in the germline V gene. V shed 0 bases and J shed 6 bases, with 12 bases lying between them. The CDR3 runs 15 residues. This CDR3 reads CASSQERVRGNEQFF. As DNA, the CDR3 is TGCGCCAGCAGCCAAGAGCGAGTCAGGGGCAATGAGCAGTTCTTC.

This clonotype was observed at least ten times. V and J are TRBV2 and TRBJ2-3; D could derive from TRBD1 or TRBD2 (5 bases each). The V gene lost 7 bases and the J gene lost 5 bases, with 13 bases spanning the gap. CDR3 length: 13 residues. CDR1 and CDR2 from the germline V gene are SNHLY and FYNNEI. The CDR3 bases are TGTGCCAGCAAGTCCGGGGCTGGAGATACGCAGTATTTT. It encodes CASKSGAGDTQYF.

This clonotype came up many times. This CDR3 is CSVGNTEAFF. The CDR3 DNA is TGCAGCGTTGGGAACACTGAAGCTTTCTTT. This chain links TRBV29-1 with TRBJ1-1; D unclear. Looked up from germline, CDR1 is SQVTM and CDR2 is ANQGSEA. The ends were cut back, 4 bases at V and 1 base at J, with 1 base in the middle. CDR3 length: 10 residues.